The rows below give T cell receptor beta chains drawn from one sample of a study of T cell responses to AZD1222 COVID-19 vaccine. Method: immunoSEQ multiplex PCR; TCRdb's copy keeps in-frame clones and lacks some. The table lists roughly 200,000 clones, approximately 94% of them singletons. Sequencing was performed on peripheral blood, taken 28 days after the second dose of the MenACWY control vaccine. The receptor set was obtained from an adult who received the MenACWY meningococcal vaccine as a control. Both conserved end residues are part of each CDR3. The order of the fields is V gene, D gene, J gene, clone size, CDR3 DNA, CDR3 protein. D genes are given only for firm matches. Clone size is shown for a subset of rows, as once, few, many or a class of expanded clone.

v_call: TRBV6-5; d_call: -; j_call: TRBJ1-2; clone_size: -; cdr3_nt: TGTGCCAGCAGTCCTCTAGTAGGCACTAACTATGGCTACACCTTC; cdr3_aa: CASSPLVGTNYGYTF
v_call: TRBV7-3; d_call: -; j_call: TRBJ2-3; clone_size: -; cdr3_nt: TGTGCCAGCAGTGACAATCCTAGCACAGATACGCAGTATTTT; cdr3_aa: CASSDNPSTDTQYF
v_call: TRBV5-8; d_call: -; j_call: TRBJ1-4; clone_size: -; cdr3_nt: TGTGCCAGCAGTTGGCAGGGTGATGAAAAACTGTTTTTT; cdr3_aa: CASSWQGDEKLFF
v_call: TRBV19; d_call: -; j_call: TRBJ1-1; clone_size: once; cdr3_nt: TGTGCCAGTAGTATACCCGGCCAGAACACTGAAGCTTTCTTT; cdr3_aa: CASSIPGQNTEAFF
v_call: TRBV10-3; d_call: -; j_call: TRBJ2-3; clone_size: -; cdr3_nt: TGTGCCATCAGTGGGAGGGACCCCATTAGCACAGATACGCAGTATTTT; cdr3_aa: CAISGRDPISTDTQYF
v_call: TRBV24-1; d_call: -; j_call: TRBJ2-7; clone_size: -; cdr3_nt: TGTGCCACCAGTGATTTCCAGGCGGGGAAAAACGAGCAGTACTTC; cdr3_aa: CATSDFQAGKNEQYF
v_call: TRBV30; d_call: -; j_call: TRBJ2-2; clone_size: -; cdr3_nt: TGTGCCTGGAGTGTCCCCGGGGAGCTGTTTTTT; cdr3_aa: CAWSVPGELFF
v_call: TRBV5-1; d_call: -; j_call: TRBJ1-2; clone_size: -; cdr3_nt: TGCGCCAGCAGCTTGTTTTGGCGCCTCCATGGCTACACCTTC; cdr3_aa: CASSLFWRLHGYTF
v_call: TRBV27; d_call: -; j_call: TRBJ2-2; clone_size: -; cdr3_nt: TGTGCCAGCAGTTTACGACGGAACACCGGGGAGCTGTTTTTT; cdr3_aa: CASSLRRNTGELFF
v_call: TRBV10-3; d_call: -; j_call: TRBJ2-2; clone_size: -; cdr3_nt: TGTGCCATCTGCGGGGAGCCCGCGAACACCGGGGAGCTGTTTTTT; cdr3_aa: CAICGEPANTGELFF
v_call: TRBV20-1; d_call: -; j_call: TRBJ2-7; clone_size: -; cdr3_nt: TGCAGTGCTAGAGATTCTTACGAGCAGTACTTC; cdr3_aa: CSARDSYEQYF
v_call: TRBV6-5; d_call: -; j_call: TRBJ1-2; clone_size: -; cdr3_nt: TGTGCCAGCAGTTACTCCTCAGGGGTCTGGTATGGCTACACCTTC; cdr3_aa: CASSYSSGVWYGYTF
v_call: TRBV7-8; d_call: TRBD1; j_call: TRBJ1-1; clone_size: -; cdr3_nt: TGTGCAACATTAACAGGGGTCCTGAACACTGAAGCTTTCTTT; cdr3_aa: CATLTGVLNTEAFF
v_call: TRBV27; d_call: TRBD1; j_call: TRBJ2-1; clone_size: -; cdr3_nt: TGTGCCAGCAGTTTAACCTCTGGACAGGGTGGCGCCTACAATGAGCAGTTCTTC; cdr3_aa: CASSLTSGQGGAYNEQFF
v_call: TRBV19; d_call: -; j_call: TRBJ2-1; clone_size: -; cdr3_nt: TGTGCCAGTACCCCTCGCGGCCCCCTGGGGAATGAGCAGTTCTTC; cdr3_aa: CASTPRGPLGNEQFF
v_call: TRBV7-2; d_call: -; j_call: TRBJ2-7; clone_size: -; cdr3_nt: TGTGCCAGCAGCTTTGACAGGAGCCACGAGCAGTACTTC; cdr3_aa: CASSFDRSHEQYF
v_call: TRBV28; d_call: -; j_call: TRBJ1-6; clone_size: -; cdr3_nt: TGTGCCAGCAGTAGGATCGATAATTCACCCCTCCACTTT; cdr3_aa: CASSRIDNSPLHF
v_call: TRBV2; d_call: -; j_call: TRBJ1-2; clone_size: few; cdr3_nt: TGTGCCAGCAACCGGCAGAACTATGGCTACACCTTC; cdr3_aa: CASNRQNYGYTF
v_call: TRBV7-7; d_call: -; j_call: TRBJ2-3; clone_size: -; cdr3_nt: TGTGCTAGCAGCTTAGGGACTGGGACAGATACGCAGTATTTT; cdr3_aa: CASSLGTGTDTQYF
v_call: TRBV7-2; d_call: -; j_call: TRBJ2-1; clone_size: -; cdr3_nt: TGTGCCAGCAGCCAGGACTATACCTACAATGAGCAGTTCTTC; cdr3_aa: CASSQDYTYNEQFF
v_call: TRBV6-2/TRBV6-3; d_call: -; j_call: TRBJ2-2; clone_size: -; cdr3_nt: TGTGCCAGCAGTAGCTCGCCCACCGGGGAGCTGTTTTTT; cdr3_aa: CASSSSPTGELFF
v_call: TRBV14; d_call: -; j_call: TRBJ2-5; clone_size: -; cdr3_nt: TGTGCCAGCAGCCAAGATCGTTGGGAAGCGGAATGGGAGACCCAGTACTTC; cdr3_aa: CASSQDRWEAEWETQYF
v_call: TRBV5-5; d_call: -; j_call: TRBJ2-6; clone_size: -; cdr3_nt: TGTGCCAGCAGCTTGTCGCCAGGGGTGGTTGGTGGGGCCAACGTCCTGACTTTC; cdr3_aa: CASSLSPGVVGGANVLTF
v_call: TRBV4-3; d_call: TRBD1; j_call: TRBJ2-6; clone_size: -; cdr3_nt: TGCGCCAGCAGCCGTCCCGGGACAGGGATCGGGGCCAACGTCCTGACTTTC; cdr3_aa: CASSRPGTGIGANVLTF
v_call: TRBV7-2; d_call: -; j_call: TRBJ1-1; clone_size: -; cdr3_nt: TGTGCCAGCAGGTTAGGGGGGGCGTCTTTCTTT; cdr3_aa: CASRLGGASFF
v_call: TRBV24-1; d_call: -; j_call: TRBJ2-2; clone_size: -; cdr3_nt: TGTGCCACCAGTGATTTCGGGGGATCGGGGTTTAACGGGGAGCTGTTTTTT; cdr3_aa: CATSDFGGSGFNGELFF
v_call: TRBV7-3; d_call: -; j_call: TRBJ2-5; clone_size: -; cdr3_nt: TGTGCCAGCAGCTTAAGCCAGGGGGAGACCCAGTACTTC; cdr3_aa: CASSLSQGETQYF
v_call: TRBV6-5; d_call: -; j_call: TRBJ2-7; clone_size: -; cdr3_nt: TGTGCCAGCAGTACCTCCTGGTACGAGCAGTACTTC; cdr3_aa: CASSTSWYEQYF
v_call: TRBV15; d_call: -; j_call: TRBJ2-2; clone_size: -; cdr3_nt: TGTGCCACCAGCAGAGAGGGACACTATACCGGGGAGCTGTTTTTT; cdr3_aa: CATSREGHYTGELFF
v_call: TRBV24-1; d_call: -; j_call: TRBJ2-7; clone_size: -; cdr3_nt: TGTGCCACCAGTGATTCCAAACTATCGACAGGTGGCGAAGAGAGCTCCTACGAGCAGTACTTC; cdr3_aa: CATSDSKLSTGGEESSYEQYF
v_call: TRBV9; d_call: TRBD2; j_call: TRBJ2-1; clone_size: -; cdr3_nt: TGTGCCAGCAGCGTAGGAGCTAGCGGACTCTACAATGAGCAGTTCTTC; cdr3_aa: CASSVGASGLYNEQFF
v_call: TRBV24-1; d_call: -; j_call: TRBJ1-5; clone_size: -; cdr3_nt: TGTGCCACCAGCCGGGACCTAAAAGTTGGTCAGCCCCAGCATTTT; cdr3_aa: CATSRDLKVGQPQHF
v_call: TRBV15; d_call: -; j_call: TRBJ1-1; clone_size: once; cdr3_nt: TGTGCCACCAGCTTCCGGGGAGGGAACACTGAAGCTTTCTTT; cdr3_aa: CATSFRGGNTEAFF
v_call: TRBV5-1; d_call: TRBD1; j_call: TRBJ2-7; clone_size: -; cdr3_nt: TGCGCCAGCAGCCGGGACAGGGGCGACATCTACGAGCAGTACTTC; cdr3_aa: CASSRDRGDIYEQYF
v_call: TRBV5-1; d_call: -; j_call: TRBJ1-5; clone_size: once; cdr3_nt: TGCGCCAGCAGCTTGGAGTACGGTCAGCCCCAGCATTTT; cdr3_aa: CASSLEYGQPQHF
v_call: TRBV4-1; d_call: -; j_call: TRBJ1-2; clone_size: -; cdr3_nt: TGCGCCAGCAGCCAAGATCAGGGGAACGGCTATGGCTACACCTTC; cdr3_aa: CASSQDQGNGYGYTF
v_call: TRBV29-1; d_call: -; j_call: TRBJ2-5; clone_size: once; cdr3_nt: TGCAGCGTTGAGGGGGCCGGATTTGGGACCCAGTACTTC; cdr3_aa: CSVEGAGFGTQYF
v_call: TRBV5-5; d_call: -; j_call: TRBJ2-1; clone_size: -; cdr3_nt: TGTGCCAGCAGCTTGGTCCTTTCCTACAATGAGCAGTTCTTC; cdr3_aa: CASSLVLSYNEQFF
v_call: TRBV7-9; d_call: -; j_call: TRBJ2-5; clone_size: -; cdr3_nt: TGTGCCAGCACCACCGGGGGGCCTCAAGAGACCCAGTACTTC; cdr3_aa: CASTTGGPQETQYF
v_call: TRBV5-6; d_call: TRBD1; j_call: TRBJ1-1; clone_size: few; cdr3_nt: TGTGCCAGCAGCTGGGGACAGGGGAGGAAGGGAAGGACTGAAGCTTTCTTT; cdr3_aa: CASSWGQGRKGRTEAFF
v_call: TRBV28; d_call: -; j_call: TRBJ1-4; clone_size: -; cdr3_nt: TGTGCCAGCAGTTTATCCTTGGGGACGGTCTATGAAAAACTGTTTTTT; cdr3_aa: CASSLSLGTVYEKLFF
v_call: TRBV24-1; d_call: TRBD1; j_call: TRBJ1-1; clone_size: -; cdr3_nt: TGTGCCACCATCGATAGGGGGACAGGGGGCGAGAAAAGTGAAGCTTTCTTT; cdr3_aa: CATIDRGTGGEKSEAFF
v_call: TRBV24-1; d_call: -; j_call: TRBJ1-2; clone_size: -; cdr3_nt: TGTGCCACCAGTGATTGGGCAGGTTTGGTCCACACCTTC; cdr3_aa: CATSDWAGLVHTF
v_call: TRBV7-9; d_call: TRBD2; j_call: TRBJ2-1; clone_size: -; cdr3_nt: TGTGCCAGCAGCCTCACTAGCGGCTACAATGAGCAGTTCTTC; cdr3_aa: CASSLTSGYNEQFF
v_call: TRBV24-1; d_call: -; j_call: TRBJ1-5; clone_size: -; cdr3_nt: TGTGCCACCAGTGATCCATCGGAAGGCAGCAATCAGCCCCAGCATTTT; cdr3_aa: CATSDPSEGSNQPQHF
v_call: TRBV6-9; d_call: TRBD1; j_call: TRBJ1-3; clone_size: -; cdr3_nt: TGTGCCAGCAGTTATTCGGACAGGGGGCATGGAAACACCATATATTTT; cdr3_aa: CASSYSDRGHGNTIYF
v_call: TRBV4-1; d_call: -; j_call: TRBJ1-1; clone_size: once; cdr3_nt: TGCGCCAGCAGCCAAGGAAGTCCTGAAGCTTTCTTT; cdr3_aa: CASSQGSPEAFF
v_call: TRBV11-3; d_call: TRBD1; j_call: TRBJ1-2; clone_size: -; cdr3_nt: TGTGCCAGCAGCTTCGGGACAGCCGTCTATGGCTACACCTTC; cdr3_aa: CASSFGTAVYGYTF
v_call: TRBV19; d_call: -; j_call: TRBJ2-1; clone_size: -; cdr3_nt: TGTGCCAGTAGTATAGGGGGTTACTCCTACAATGAGCAGTTCTTC; cdr3_aa: CASSIGGYSYNEQFF
v_call: TRBV19; d_call: TRBD1; j_call: TRBJ2-7; clone_size: -; cdr3_nt: TGTGCCAGTAGTAGGCTAGGGGGCAACTACGAGCAGTACTTC; cdr3_aa: CASSRLGGNYEQYF
v_call: TRBV5-4; d_call: TRBD1; j_call: TRBJ1-6; clone_size: -; cdr3_nt: TGTGCCAGCAGTGACAGGGGCTCCTATAATTCACCCCTCCACTTT; cdr3_aa: CASSDRGSYNSPLHF
v_call: TRBV19; d_call: TRBD1; j_call: TRBJ1-5; clone_size: once; cdr3_nt: TGTGCCAGTGTCCGGGACAGGGGGCTTGGACAGCCCCAGCATTTT; cdr3_aa: CASVRDRGLGQPQHF